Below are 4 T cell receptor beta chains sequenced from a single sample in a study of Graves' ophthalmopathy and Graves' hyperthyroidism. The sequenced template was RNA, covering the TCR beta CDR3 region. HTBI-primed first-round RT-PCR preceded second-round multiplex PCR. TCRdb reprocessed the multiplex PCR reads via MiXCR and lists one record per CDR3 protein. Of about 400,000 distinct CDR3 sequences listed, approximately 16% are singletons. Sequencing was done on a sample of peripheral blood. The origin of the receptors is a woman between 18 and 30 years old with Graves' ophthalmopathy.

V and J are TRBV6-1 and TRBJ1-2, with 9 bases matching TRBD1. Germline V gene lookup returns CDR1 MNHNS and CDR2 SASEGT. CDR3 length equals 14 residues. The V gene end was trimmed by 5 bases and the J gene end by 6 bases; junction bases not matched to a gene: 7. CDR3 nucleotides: TGTGCCAGCAGTCCCACAGGGGGCGAGAATGGCTACACCTTC. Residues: CASSPTGGENGYTF.

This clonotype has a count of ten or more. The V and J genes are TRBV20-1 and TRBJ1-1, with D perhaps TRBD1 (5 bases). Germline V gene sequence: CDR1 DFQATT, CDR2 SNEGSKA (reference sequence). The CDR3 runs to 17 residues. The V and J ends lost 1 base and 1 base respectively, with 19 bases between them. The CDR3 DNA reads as TGCAGTGCTAGAGGACGACGCAGGGCGTTGGGGAACACTGAAGCTTTCTTT. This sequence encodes CSARGRRRALGNTEAFF.

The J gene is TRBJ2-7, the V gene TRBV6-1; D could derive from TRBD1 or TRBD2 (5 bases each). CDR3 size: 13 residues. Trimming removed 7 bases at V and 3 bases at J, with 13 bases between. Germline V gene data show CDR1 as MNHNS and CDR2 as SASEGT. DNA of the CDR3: TGTGCCAGCACCCAAGCGGACATCTACGAGCAGTACTTC. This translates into CASTQADIYEQYF.

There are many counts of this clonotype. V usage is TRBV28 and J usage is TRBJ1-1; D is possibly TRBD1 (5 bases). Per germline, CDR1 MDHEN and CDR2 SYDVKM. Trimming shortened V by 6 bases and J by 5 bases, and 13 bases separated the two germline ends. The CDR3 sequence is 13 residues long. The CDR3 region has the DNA TGTGCCAGCAGCACCGGGACTAGAACTGAAGCTTTCTTT. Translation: CASSTGTRTEAFF.